This TCR beta chain was captured by sequencing in a study of CD8+ T cells in alopecia areata. Study-level results: Scalp clonality decreased significantly with tofacitinib, and so did expanded CD8+ clones among the top 100.

The treatment is: oral pan-JAK inhibitor, 5-10 mg twice daily. Lesional scalp tissue (obtained by punch biopsy) and peripheral blood were collected from alopecia areata patients. RNA was extracted and reverse transcribed into cDNA as the sequencing template. TCRdb's copy holds only in-frame clones and misses some; the assay was immunoSEQ multiplex PCR. The sample lists roughly 3,200 clones, around 80% occurring once. As to this clone: The antigen is not known.

The CDR3 runs to 14 residues. CDR1 is LNHDA, CDR2 SQIVND, per germline (reference sequence). The trim removed 6 bases at V and 2 bases at J, leaving 4 bases unmatched. This clonotype was obtained from a human donor with alopecia areata. Material: skin, obtained at week 24, from a patient treated with tofacitinib. The J gene is TRBJ2-7, the V gene TRBV19; 10 bases are a match to TRBD1. The CDR3 is CASSYGQGAYEQYF. Here the CDR3 DNA reads TGTGCCAGTAGCTACGGACAGGGGGCCTACGAGCAGTACTTC.